These 11 T cell receptor beta chains originate from one sample sequenced in a study of T cells in Graves' hyperthyroidism and ophthalmopathy. Amplified regions were TCR beta CDR3 sequences from RNA transcripts. First-round RT-PCR of the TCR CDR3 relied on the HTBI primer set. Each CDR3 protein is one row after TCRdb ran MiXCR on the multiplex PCR reads. This sample yields about 350,000 distinct CDR3 sequences, of which over 11% are seen a single time; 20% to 25% belongs to the top ten. The sample taken for sequencing was blood. These receptors were collected from a woman aged 30 to 39 with Graves' hyperthyroidism.

There are many counts of this clonotype. This sequence joins TRBV20-1 and TRBJ2-5; a weak D match, TRBD1 (5 bases). Germline values: CDR1 DFQATT, CDR2 SNEGSKA (reference sequence). V dropped 1 base and J dropped 2 bases, with 5 bases sitting between them. The CDR3 has 12 residues. CDR3 DNA sequence: TGCAGTGCTAGAGGACAGCAAGAGACCCAGTACTTC. Encoded protein: CSARGQQETQYF.

This clonotype has a count of ten or more. The chain employs TRBV12-3 or TRBV12-4 and TRBJ1-1; D is uncertain. This CDR3 is 14 amino acids long. V lost 6 bases, J lost 6 bases, and 17 bases lay in between. Here the CDR3 DNA reads TGTGCCAGCAGCCCCTCGGCAAGAGTCGCTGAAGCTTTCTTT. Encoded protein: CASSPSARVAEAFF.

This chain uses TRBV5-1 with TRBJ2-5; 15 positions match TRBD2. Germline loops: CDR1 SGHRS, CDR2 YFSETQ. V was clipped by 3 bases and J by 5 bases; unmatched bases: 11. The CDR3 covers 18 residues. The CDR3 nucleotides are TGCGCCAGCAGCTCCGGGACTAGCGGGAGGTACGGTGGGGAGACCCAGTACTTC. It translates to CASSSGTSGRYGGETQYF. The variable domain in full, with the rest retrieved from reference TRBV5-1 and TRBJ2-5, is KAGVTQTPRYLIKTRGQQVTLSCSPISGHRSVSWYQQTPGQGLQFLFEYFSETQRNKGNFPGRFSGRQFSNSRSEMNVSTLELGDSALYLCASSSGTSGRYGGETQYFGPGTRLLVL.

This clonotype was seen many times. The V call is TRBV6-1, the J call TRBJ1-2, with D possibly TRBD1 on 5 matching bases. Trimming cost V 6 bases and J 5 bases, with 10 bases left between them. From germline, CDR1 is MNHNS and CDR2 SASEGT. This CDR3 is built from 12 residues. This chain's CDR3 is CASRTESYGYTF. In DNA form, the CDR3 reads TGTGCCAGCAGGACAGAATCATATGGCTACACCTTC.

This clonotype showed up many times. The chain joins TRBV29-1 to TRBJ2-3, with no clear D. Trimming shortened V by 3 bases and J by 1 base, and 5 bases separated the two germline ends. This CDR3 is 12 amino acids long. CDR1 and CDR2 from the germline V gene are SQVTM and ANQGSEA. The DNA of the CDR3 is TGCAGCGTTGACCCGGGCACAGATACGCAGTATTTT. Protein sequence: CSVDPGTDTQYF.

V is TRBV6-2 or TRBV6-3 and J is TRBJ2-1, with 10 bases lining up with TRBD2. J gave up 7 bases and V 6 bases, and 12 bases lay outside the gene matches. This CDR3 comprises 16 residues. Germline CDR1 MNHEY, CDR2 SVGEGT. This CDR3 is CASSQQGLASDNEQFF. The CDR3 region has the DNA TGTGCCAGCAGCCAACAGGGACTAGCGAGCGATAATGAGCAGTTCTTC.

This clonotype was found many times. This chain connects TRBV5-5 to TRBJ2-1, with 14 positions matching TRBD2. CDR1 and CDR2 from the germline V gene are SGHKS and YYEKEE (reference sequence). The J segment lost 9 bases and the V segment lost 4 bases, leaving 15 bases of the junction unmatched. The CDR3 sequence is 18 residues long. CDR3 in amino acids: CASSGERAGTSGRGEQFF. The CDR3 DNA sequence: TGTGCCAGCAGCGGTGAGAGGGCCGGGACTAGCGGGAGAGGTGAGCAGTTCTTC.

This clonotype was observed a few times. The chain has TRBV19 and TRBJ2-5, with 12 bases lining up with TRBD1. The CDR3 is 16 amino acids. J gave up 4 bases and V 6 bases, and 9 bases lay outside the gene matches. The germline V gene has CDR1 LNHDA and CDR2 SQIVND (reference sequence). The CDR3, as DNA: TGTGCCAGTAGCCCTCGGGGACAGGGGGCCGGAGAGACCCAGTACTTC. This codes for CASSPRGQGAGETQYF. The variable domain in full, with the rest retrieved from reference TRBV19 and TRBJ2-5, is DGGITQSPKYLFRKEGQNVTLSCEQNLNHDAMYWYRQDPGQGLRLIYYSQIVNDFQKGDIAEGYSVSREKKESFPLTVTSAQKNPTAFYLCASSPRGQGAGETQYFGPGTRLLVL.

This clonotype appeared many times. The chain is built from TRBV2 and TRBJ1-1; a weak D match, TRBD1 (6 bases). Trimming left V 6 bases short and J 2 bases short, with 16 bases between. This CDR3 is 15 amino acids long. Per the germline V gene, CDR1 is SNHLY and CDR2 is FYNNEI. The CDR3 bases are TGTGCCAGCAGCCCCGACCGGGACATTAACACTGAAGCTTTCTTT. Encoded protein: CASSPDRDINTEAFF.

The chain recombines TRBV7-9 with TRBJ1-3, with D hard to call. Trimming took 6 bases from V and 0 from J, leaving 9 bases between them. The CDR3 is made up of 14 amino acids. The germline gives CDR1 SEHNR, CDR2 FQNEAQ (reference sequence). The CDR3 reads CASSLLRSGNTIYF. The CDR3, as DNA: TGTGCCAGCAGTCTCCTCCGCTCTGGAAACACCATATATTTT.

The table lists this clonotype with many counts. The chain combines TRBV20-1 with TRBJ2-1, with 9 bases fitting TRBD2. The CDR3 runs 13 residues. J gave up 6 bases and V 6 bases, and 6 bases lay outside the gene matches. The germline gives CDR1 DFQATT, CDR2 SNEGSKA (reference sequence). DNA of the CDR3: TGCAGTGCAGAAAGTAGCGGGAGCAATGAGCAGTTCTTC. Its translation: CSAESSGSNEQFF.